This T cell receptor beta chain was documented in a study of Graves' ophthalmopathy and Graves' hyperthyroidism. Points from the study as a whole: A majority of expanded thyroid clonotypes exceeding 0.001 frequency were likewise present in blood. The study's model predicted ophthalmopathy progression at roughly 64% sensitivity and 72% to 75% specificity.

J lost 4 bases, V lost 6 bases, and 4 bases had no gene match. Germline values: CDR1 MNHNS, CDR2 SASEGT. The CDR3 sequence is 14 residues long. This clonotype was counted ten times or more. Its antigen is currently unknown. Using RNA transcripts, the TCR beta CDR3 regions were amplified. HTBI primers were used in a first-round RT-PCR, which preceded a second-round multiplex PCR. From the multiplex PCR reads, TCRdb called clonotypes with MiXCR, one entry per CDR3 protein. Among about 420,000 distinct CDR3 sequences listed, more than 20% were seen once. If no ophthalmopathy appeared within 18 months of follow-up, hyperthyroidism was termed stable. Aged 18 to 65, hyperthyroidism patients had new diagnoses of under 2 months' duration.

The V gene is TRBV6-1, the J gene TRBJ1-2; 11 bases are shared with TRBD1. Sequenced: peripheral blood. The receptor was isolated from a woman under 30 with stable Graves' hyperthyroidism. The CDR3 nucleotides are TGTGCCAGCAGGGGGACAGGGGGTTTCTATGGCTACACCTTC. Translated: CASRGTGGFYGYTF.